Given below is one T cell receptor beta chain in context. The antigen is unknown. This sample is part of a study of cytomegalovirus exposure and HLA in healthy donors. The PCR contained 60 Vbeta and 13 Jbeta primers. Profiling relied on immunoSEQ multiplex PCR, and the TCRdb table lists in-frame clones only, not all of them. The sample lists approximately 160,000 clones; 75% to 90% were seen once. Study-wide points: In vitro assays verified that three CMV-associated chains recognized CMV antigens specifically.

The sequence was obtained from a man between 45 and 60 years old in good health and CMV-seropositive. Material for sequencing was PBMCs.

The CDR3 loop is CAISTSGSAEQFF. The DNA for the CDR3 is TGTGCCATCAGTACTAGCGGGTCGGCTGAGCAGTTCTTC. The rearrangement joins TRBV10-3 to TRBJ2-1, with 9 bases that match TRBD2. V was clipped by 5 bases and J by 9 bases; unmatched bases: 5. Germline CDR1 ENHRY, CDR2 SYGVKD. This CDR3 contains 13 residues.